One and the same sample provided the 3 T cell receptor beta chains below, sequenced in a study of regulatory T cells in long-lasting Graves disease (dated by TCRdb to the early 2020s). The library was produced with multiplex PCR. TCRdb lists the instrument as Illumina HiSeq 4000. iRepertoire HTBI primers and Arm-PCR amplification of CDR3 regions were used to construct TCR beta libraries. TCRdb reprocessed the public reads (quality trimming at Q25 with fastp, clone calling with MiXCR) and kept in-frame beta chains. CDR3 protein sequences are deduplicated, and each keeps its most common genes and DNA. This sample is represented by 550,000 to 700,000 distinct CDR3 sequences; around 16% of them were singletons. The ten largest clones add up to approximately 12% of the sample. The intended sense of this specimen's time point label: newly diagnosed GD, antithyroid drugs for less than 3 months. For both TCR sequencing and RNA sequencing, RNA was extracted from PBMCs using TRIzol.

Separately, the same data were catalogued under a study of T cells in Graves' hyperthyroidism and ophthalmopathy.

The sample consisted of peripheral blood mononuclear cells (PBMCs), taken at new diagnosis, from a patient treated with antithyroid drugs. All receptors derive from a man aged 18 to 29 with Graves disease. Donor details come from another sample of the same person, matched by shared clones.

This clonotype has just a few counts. In DNA, the CDR3 is TGTGCCAGCACTCCCGGGTCTTATCAGCCCCAGCATTTT. Amino acids: CASTPGSYQPQHF. The chain has TRBV12-3 or TRBV12-4 and TRBJ1-5; D remains ambiguous. The CDR3 runs to 13 residues. Trimming cost V 7 bases and J 5 bases, with 12 bases left between them.

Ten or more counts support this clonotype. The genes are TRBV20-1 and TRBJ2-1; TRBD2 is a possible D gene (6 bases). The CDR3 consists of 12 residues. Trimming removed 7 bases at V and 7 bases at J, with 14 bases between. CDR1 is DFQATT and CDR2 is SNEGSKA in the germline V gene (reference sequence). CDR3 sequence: CSGSRLVNEQFF. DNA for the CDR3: TGCAGTGGGTCTAGACTAGTAAATGAGCAGTTCTTC.

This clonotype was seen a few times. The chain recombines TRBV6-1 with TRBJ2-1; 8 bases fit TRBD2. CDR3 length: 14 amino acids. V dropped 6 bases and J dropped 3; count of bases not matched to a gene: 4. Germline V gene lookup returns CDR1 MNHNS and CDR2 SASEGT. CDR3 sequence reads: CASSREGLYNEQFF. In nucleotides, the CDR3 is TGTGCCAGCAGCCGGGAGGGCCTCTACAATGAGCAGTTCTTC.